The 6 T cell receptor beta chains in this list originate from one sample, sequenced in a study of beta chain features in type 1 diabetes. All of the isolated RNA was reverse transcribed, so expressed TCRB transcripts were sequenced. Measured with immunoSEQ multiplex PCR; TCRdb has only the in-frame clones, and not every one. The profile covers hundreds of thousands of clones, with about 14% appearing a single time and 0.09% to 0.095% taken by the ten largest. The sample consisted of naive CD4+ T cells from blood. The receptor source for this set is a man aged 18 to 29 in good health.

The chain carries TRBV30 and TRBJ2-2; tentatively, D is TRBD2 (5 bases). Germline CDR1 GTSNPN, CDR2 SVGIG (reference sequence). Deletions cut 0 bases from V and 6 bases from J, with 14 bases between. The CDR3 extends over 15 amino acids. Here the CDR3 reads CAWSVRVRTPGELFF. As DNA, the CDR3 is TGTGCCTGGAGTGTACGGGTCAGGACTCCCGGGGAGCTGTTTTTT.

The V and J genes are TRBV7-9 and TRBJ1-2, with D unclear. Germline loops: CDR1 SEHNR, CDR2 FQNEAQ (reference sequence). The CDR3 is 15 amino acids. V lost 2 bases to trimming and J lost 1 base, with 11 bases between them. The CDR3 DNA reads TGTGCCAGCAGCTTATCCCAGACCCGTAACTATGGCTACACCTTC. Its protein is CASSLSQTRNYGYTF.

The table lists this clone with a few counts. The chain links TRBV28 to TRBJ2-7, with 8 bases fitting TRBD2. With 1 base clipped from V and 4 bases from J, the junction kept 9 bases outside the gene matches. Germline V gene sequence: CDR1 MDHEN, CDR2 SYDVKM. The CDR3 length is 16 residues. The CDR3 DNA reads as TGTGCCAGCAGTTTATTGAAACTAGCGGCAAGATACGAGCAGTACTTC. Its protein product is CASSLLKLAARYEQYF.

CDR3 in amino acids: CASSKLAGAYSTDTQYF. The DNA for the CDR3 is TGCGCCAGCAGCAAACTAGCGGGAGCGTACAGCACAGATACGCAGTATTTT. V usage is TRBV5-1 and J usage is TRBJ2-3; 11 nucleotides line up with TRBD2. V lost 4 bases to trimming and J lost 0 bases; unmatched junction nucleotides: 7. Germline V gene sequence: CDR1 SGHRS, CDR2 YFSETQ. The CDR3 covers 17 residues.

This clone was observed a handful of times. This chain uses TRBV25-1 with TRBJ1-2; D is uncertain. V was shortened by 8 bases and J by 0 bases, with 7 bases between the two germline ends. The CDR3 contains 12 residues. The germline V gene has CDR1 MGHDK and CDR2 SYGVNS. The CDR3 reads CASQQANYGYTF. In DNA form, the CDR3 reads TGTGCCAGCCAGCAAGCTAACTATGGCTACACCTTC.

In its sample, this clone was seen a few times. The chain joins TRBV20-1 to TRBJ2-5; D is ambiguous. The CDR3 runs 11 residues. The V gene's germline CDR1 is DFQATT and CDR2 SNEGSKA (reference sequence). V was trimmed by 3 bases and J by 7 bases, leaving 9 bases between them. As DNA, the CDR3 is TGCAGTGCTAGTCCCTCCGGGACCCAGTACTTC. It encodes CSASPSGTQYF.